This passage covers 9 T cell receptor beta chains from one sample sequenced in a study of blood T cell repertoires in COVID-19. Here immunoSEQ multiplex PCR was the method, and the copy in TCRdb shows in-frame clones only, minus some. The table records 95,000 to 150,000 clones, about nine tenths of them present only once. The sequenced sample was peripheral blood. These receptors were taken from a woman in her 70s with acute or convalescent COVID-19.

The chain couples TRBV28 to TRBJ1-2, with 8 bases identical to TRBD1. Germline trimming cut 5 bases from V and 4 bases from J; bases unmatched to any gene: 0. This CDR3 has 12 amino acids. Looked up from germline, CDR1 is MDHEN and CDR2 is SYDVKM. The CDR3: CASSTGGYGYTF. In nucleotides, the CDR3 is TGTGCCAGCAGTACAGGGGGCTATGGCTACACCTTC.

CDR3 nucleotide sequence: TGTGCCTGGAGTGTACTACAGGGGAGCACCTATAATTCACCCCTCCACTTT. This gives the protein CAWSVLQGSTYNSPLHF. The gene calls are TRBV30 and TRBJ1-6; 7 bases align to TRBD1. Germline assignment: CDR1 GTSNPN and CDR2 SVGIG (reference sequence). The V gene end was trimmed by 0 bases and the J gene end by 2 bases; junction bases not matched to a gene: 7. CDR3 length: 17 amino acids.

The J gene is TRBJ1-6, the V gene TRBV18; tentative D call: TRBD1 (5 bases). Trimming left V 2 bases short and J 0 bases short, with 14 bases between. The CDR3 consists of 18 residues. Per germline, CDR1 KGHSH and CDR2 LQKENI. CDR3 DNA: TGTGCCAGCTCACCAGCCGGGGGGGAATTCTCCTATAATTCACCCCTCCACTTT. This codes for CASSPAGGEFSYNSPLHF.

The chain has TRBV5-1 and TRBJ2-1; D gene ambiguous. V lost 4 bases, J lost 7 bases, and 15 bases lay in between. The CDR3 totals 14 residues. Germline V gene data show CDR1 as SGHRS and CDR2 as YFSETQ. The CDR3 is CASSPVLSRNEQFF. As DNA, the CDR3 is TGCGCCAGCAGCCCCGTCCTGAGCCGGAATGAGCAGTTCTTC. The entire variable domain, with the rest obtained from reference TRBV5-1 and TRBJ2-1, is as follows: KAGVTQTPRYLIKTRGQQVTLSCSPISGHRSVSWYQQTPGQGLQFLFEYFSETQRNKGNFPGRFSGRQFSNSRSEMNVSTLELGDSALYLCASSPVLSRNEQFFGPGTRLTVL.

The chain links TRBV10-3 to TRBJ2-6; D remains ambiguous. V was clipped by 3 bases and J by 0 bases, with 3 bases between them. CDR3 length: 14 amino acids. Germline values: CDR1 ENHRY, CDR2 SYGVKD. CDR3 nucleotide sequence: TGTGCCATCAGTGACAGCTCTGGGGCCAACGTCCTGACTTTC. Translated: CAISDSSGANVLTF.

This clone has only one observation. As DNA, the CDR3 is TGTGCCAGCAGTCCGTGGGGACAGCGCACTGAAGCTTTCTTT. Translated, it gives CASSPWGQRTEAFF. The chain joins TRBV27 to TRBJ1-1, with 7 bases aligning to TRBD1. The CDR3 has 14 residues. With V trimmed by 5 bases and J by 4 bases, 7 bases remained unmatched. CDR1 and CDR2 from the germline V gene are MNHEY and SMNVEV (reference sequence).

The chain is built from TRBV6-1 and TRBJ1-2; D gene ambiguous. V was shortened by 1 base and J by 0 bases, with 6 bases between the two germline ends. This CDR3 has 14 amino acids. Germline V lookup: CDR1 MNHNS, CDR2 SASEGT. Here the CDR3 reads CASSEGPTNYGYTF. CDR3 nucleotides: TGTGCCAGCAGTGAAGGGCCGACTAACTATGGCTACACCTTC.

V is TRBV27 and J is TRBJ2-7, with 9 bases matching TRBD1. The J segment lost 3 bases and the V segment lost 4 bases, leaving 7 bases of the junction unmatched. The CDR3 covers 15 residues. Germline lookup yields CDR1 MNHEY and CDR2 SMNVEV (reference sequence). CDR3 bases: TGTGCCAGCAGTTACCAAGGACAGGGGAGCTACGAGCAGTACTTC. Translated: CASSYQGQGSYEQYF.

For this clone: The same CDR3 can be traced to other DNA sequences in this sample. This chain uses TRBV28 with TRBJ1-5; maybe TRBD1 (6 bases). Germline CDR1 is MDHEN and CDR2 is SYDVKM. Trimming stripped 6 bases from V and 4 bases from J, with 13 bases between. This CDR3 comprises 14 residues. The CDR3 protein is CASSLSDSNQPQHF. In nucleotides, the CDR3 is TGTGCCAGCAGCCTATCGGACAGTAATCAGCCCCAGCATTTT. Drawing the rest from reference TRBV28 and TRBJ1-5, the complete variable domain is DVKVTQSSRYLVKRTGEKVFLECVQDMDHENMFWYRQDPGLGLRLIYFSYDVKMKEKGDIPEGYSVSREKKERFSLILESASTNQTSMYLCASSLSDSNQPQHFGDGTRLSIL.